The TCR beta chain described here comes from a study of PD-L1 blockade in urothelial cancer (dated by TCRdb to 2015 to 2018). Regarding the complete study: All patients started therapy in the mid-2010s and received atezolizumab 1,200 mg intravenously every 3 weeks. About 85% of the roughly 29 patients were males with bladder-origin urothelial cancer, and 18 of 29 reported a prior smoking history. Patients had an ECOG performance status of 0 or 1 and had received between 0 and 3 prior chemotherapy regimens. Blood samples were analyzed at 3 weeks after treatment start (second dose) and at 6 weeks after treatment start. Blood samples yielded a median of roughly 150,000 T cells and roughly 80,000 unique TCRs, with median clonality 0.080. Somatic, immune and clinical correlates of response to PD-L1 blockade with atezolizumab in urothelial cancer were the focus of an exploratory multi-omic analysis. TCR sequencing covered pretreatment tumor samples and matched, serially collected peripheral blood taken before and after atezolizumab treatment. Durable clinical benefit was defined as progression-free survival longer than 6 months, and TCR features were also tested against progression-free and overall survival. In the same patients who had TCR sequencing, pretreatment tumors also underwent whole exome sequencing and RNA sequencing. Durable clinical benefit was achieved by nine patients and was not achieved by 20 patients. Pretreatment blood TCR-seq was available for about 30 patients, at least one posttreatment blood collection was obtained for 24 patients, and tumor TCR-seq was available for 24 patients.

In the case of this clone: This receptor's antigen is unknown. Base qualities are missing; no much larger clone stands one base away.

Taken with the paper, the label for time point translates to: pretreatment peripheral blood. The cohort included about 27 patients with locally advanced or metastatic urothelial carcinoma who were treated at Memorial Sloan Kettering on a trial protocol. Peripheral blood mononuclear cells were collected pretreatment and during treatment, with between 1 and 8 total time points obtained per patient. The Qiagen DNeasy Blood extraction kit was used to purify genomic DNA from total PBMCs and tumor samples. Collected pretreatment and during treatment, PBMCs were isolated and stored as previously described. Each PCR received spiked-in synthetic TCR analog templates so that absolute template abundance could be estimated from read counts. TCRbeta CDR3 regions were amplified from genomic DNA with bias-controlled V and J gene primers using the immunoSEQ assay. Rearranged TCRbeta segments were sequenced at approximately 20X coverage. The authors' pipeline ran thus. Sequencing errors were corrected by clustering, and CDR3s were annotated against IMGT so that V, D and J genes could be assigned. Only productive TCRbeta rearrangements were used in downstream analyses, excluding out-of-frame or stop-codon sequences. Clonality was computed as one minus Shannon entropy normalized by the log of the number of unique productive sequences. Clones differing between time points or between blood and tumor were identified using Fisher's exact test with Benjamini-Hochberg correction, with an adjusted p below 0.01 applied as the threshold. This is the immuneACCESS table as TCRdb keeps it, with only in-frame sequences that have V and J called. A part of the clones is gone; compared with another copy, unresolved V genes explain less than half, and the rest is unexplained. V, J and clone size are taken as reported in that table, and D and trimming were inferred from the DNA itself. The table for this sample lists about 79,000 clones; around 87% of them were counted only once. The top ten constitute around 14% of the sample.

Study-level results and caveats: Among patients with durable benefit, tumor-associated TCR clones showed greater expansion in peripheral blood 3 weeks after treatment started (n ≈ 21, p = 0.022). Improved progression-free and overall survival was found to be associated with pretreatment peripheral blood TCR clonality below the median. Because of the small sample size (n ≈ 29) and the many exploratory analyses performed, the results are intended to be regarded as hypothesis-generating.

The CDR3, from cysteine to phenylalanine, totals 16 residues. Left in the record is the CDR3 DNA by itself, 48 bases read in frame from the first base. Germline trimming amounts to 0 bases on V and 8 bases on J, with 7 as the count of junction bases outside the gene matches. CDR1 and CDR2, per the germline V gene, are SGHRS and YFSETQ. The sequenced sample was PBMCs, obtained around atezolizumab (anti-PD-L1) treatment. The receptor chain draws on TRBV5-1 and TRBJ2-2; TRBD2 agrees with 10 junctional bases. The receptor comes from a man between 60 and 75 years old with urothelial cancer. CDR3 loop: CASSLEASGGPGELFF. DNA sequence: TGCGCCAGCAGCTTGGAGGCTAGCGGGGGTCCAGGGGAGCTGTTTTTT.